A single sample gave rise to the 28 T cell receptor beta chains below, sequenced in a study of blood T cell repertoires in COVID-19. TCRdb's table, derived via immunoSEQ multiplex PCR, lists solely in-frame clones and lacks some. This table has about 210,000 clones, around 90% appearing once. What was sequenced was peripheral blood. The receptors derive from a man aged 30-40 years with acute or convalescent COVID-19.

The gene calls are TRBV19 and TRBJ1-3, with a weak D call TRBD1 (5 bases). The CDR3 is 15 residues long. Germline-derived CDR1 and CDR2 are LNHDA and SQIVND (reference sequence). V lost 5 bases and J lost 3, with 14 bases in between. This chain's CDR3 is CASSLQGTVGNTIYF. CDR3 bases: TGTGCCAGTAGTCTTCAGGGAACGGTTGGAAACACCATATATTTT.

The gene calls are TRBV27 and TRBJ1-5, with 7 bases lining up with TRBD1. Germline V gives CDR1 MNHEY, CDR2 SMNVEV (reference sequence). V was pared by 6 bases and J by 5 bases, with 10 bases of the junction left unmatched. The CDR3 covers 15 residues. CDR3: CASREQGTLDQPQHF. CDR3 nucleotides: TGTGCCAGCAGGGAACAGGGGACCCTCGATCAGCCCCAGCATTTT.

V is TRBV7-6 and J is TRBJ2-3; D is perhaps TRBD1 (6 bases). Germline lookup yields CDR1 SGHVS and CDR2 FNYEAQ. The CDR3 is 17 residues long. V gave up 5 bases and J gave up 5 bases, with 23 bases separating them. The CDR3 nucleotides are TGTGCCAGCAGCCCCCGCGTGGGGGCCGTAAGTGAAGATACGCAGTATTTT. It specifies CASSPRVGAVSEDTQYF.

The chain employs TRBV15 and TRBJ2-1, with a weak D call TRBD2 (7 bases). This CDR3 has 14 amino acids. Germline CDR1 LNHNV, CDR2 YYDKDF (reference sequence). Between the trimmed V and J ends, which lost 8 bases and 8 bases, there was a span of 19 bases. The DNA of the CDR3 is TGTGCCACCCGCAAGGGGGAGGGCATCTATGAGCAGTTCTTC. It codes for CATRKGEGIYEQFF.

The CDR3 nucleotides are TGTGCCAGCGCAGCGAGCTCCTACAATGAGCAGTTCTTC. As protein: CASAASSYNEQFF. The chain carries TRBV19 and TRBJ2-1; no firm D call. Trimming removed 9 bases from V and 0 bases from J, with 9 bases in between. The CDR3 contains 13 residues. Germline values: CDR1 LNHDA, CDR2 SQIVND (reference sequence).

V and J are TRBV18 and TRBJ1-1, with unresolved D. V was trimmed by 2 bases and J by 2 bases, leaving 9 bases between them. Germline CDR1 reads KGHSH; CDR2 reads LQKENI. The CDR3 covers 14 residues. DNA for the CDR3: TGTGCCAGCTCACCATTCGGTTTCAACACTGAAGCTTTCTTT. This codes for CASSPFGFNTEAFF.

Concerning this clone itself: One junction end does not reproduce the germline sequence, and a read error may be involved. The J gene is TRBJ2-1, the V gene TRBV5-8; D uncertain. Germline V gene sequence: CDR1 SGHTS, CDR2 YDEGEE. The CDR3 covers 11 residues. CDR3 sequence reads: CASSLSGPDIF. The CDR3 DNA follows: TGTGCCAGCAGCTTGTCAGGCCCCGATATCTTC.

V is TRBV28 and J is TRBJ2-7; 7 bases are shared with TRBD1. The CDR3 sequence is 13 residues long. The V and J ends lost 6 bases and 3 bases, in that order; junction bases with no gene match: 5. Germline lookup yields CDR1 MDHEN and CDR2 SYDVKM. The CDR3 loop is CASRLGTVYEQYF. CDR3 coding DNA: TGTGCCAGCAGACTCGGGACAGTCTACGAGCAGTACTTC.

This sequence joins TRBV15 and TRBJ2-6; the match to TRBD1 covers 7 bases. The CDR3 has 15 residues. Losses at the gene ends were 4 bases for V and 7 bases for J; bases not matched to a gene: 7. Germline V gives CDR1 LNHNV, CDR2 YYDKDF (reference sequence). The chain's CDR3 is CATSTYRGEANVLTF. The CDR3 DNA reads TGTGCCACCAGCACCTACAGGGGAGAAGCCAACGTCCTGACTTTC.

This chain joins TRBV9 and TRBJ2-2; D perhaps matches TRBD2 (6 bases). The CDR3 covers 17 residues. V was cut by 3 bases and J by 0 bases, with 15 bases left in between. Germline loops: CDR1 SGDLS, CDR2 YYNGEE. The CDR3 DNA follows: TGTGCCAGCAGCGGGGGAGGTCGGGGTCCGAACACCGGGGAGCTGTTTTTT. This gives the protein CASSGGGRGPNTGELFF.

The chain is built from TRBV10-3 and TRBJ2-2, with D perhaps TRBD2 (6 bases). Germline V lookup: CDR1 ENHRY, CDR2 SYGVKD. The CDR3 is 15 residues long. V lost 0 bases and J 4 bases, leaving 9 bases between the germline ends. The CDR3, as DNA: TGTGCCATCAGTGAGTCTGGCGGGGTCACCGGGGAGCTGTTTTTT. Translation gives CAISESGGVTGELFF.

V gene TRBV29-1 combines with J gene TRBJ1-2, with D possibly TRBD1 on 5 matching bases. The length of the CDR3 is 14 residues. V gave up 3 bases and J gave up 2 bases, with 13 bases separating them. The germline V gene encodes CDR1 SQVTM and CDR2 ANQGSEA. The CDR3 loop reads CSVDASGINYGYTF. CDR3 DNA sequence: TGCAGCGTTGACGCATCAGGGATCAACTATGGCTACACCTTC.

V usage is TRBV9 and J usage is TRBJ1-6; perhaps TRBD1 as D (5 bases). The CDR3 totals 14 residues. V was cut by 0 bases and J by 9 bases, with 10 bases left in between. CDR1 SGDLS and CDR2 YYNGEE come from the germline V gene. The CDR3 nucleotides are TGTGCCAGCAGCGTAGAAGGGGTAGGTTCACCCCTCCACTTT. Its translation is CASSVEGVGSPLHF.

The J gene is TRBJ1-2, the V gene TRBV20-1; tentative D call: TRBD1 (6 bases). The CDR3 covers 11 residues. Per germline, CDR1 DFQATT and CDR2 SNEGSKA (reference sequence). Trimming took 2 bases from V and 6 from J, leaving 7 bases between them. CDR3: CSARWDNGYTF. The CDR3 nucleotides read TGCAGTGCTAGATGGGACAATGGCTACACCTTC.

The CDR3 region has the DNA TGTGCCAGTAGTATCGGCTCGGGGAGATTTGGCTACACCTTC. As protein: CASSIGSGRFGYTF. This chain joins TRBV19 and TRBJ1-2; no firm D call. CDR1 and CDR2 from the germline V gene are LNHDA and SQIVND (reference sequence). The CDR3 is made up of 14 amino acids. V was pared by 3 bases and J by 7 bases, with 15 bases between.

The CDR3 region is CASKRDRVATLRNSPLHF. CDR3 nucleotides: TGTGCCAGCAAAAGAGACAGGGTAGCCACGTTAAGAAATTCACCCCTCCACTTT. This chain uses TRBV28 with TRBJ1-6; 7 nucleotides match TRBD1. V dropped 7 bases and J dropped 7; count of bases not matched to a gene: 19. CDR3 length: 18 amino acids. Germline V CDR1 and CDR2: MDHEN, SYDVKM.

The V call is TRBV24-1, the J call TRBJ2-7; 9 nucleotides align to TRBD1. The germline CDR1 and CDR2 sequences are KGHDR and SFDVKD. Unmatched junction bases numbered 11, after V lost 2 bases and J lost 7 bases. This CDR3 region has 16 residues. In DNA form, the CDR3 reads TGTGCCACCAGTGATTCCTCTAGGGGACAGGGAGGAGAGCAGTACTTC. This codes for CATSDSSRGQGGEQYF.

The rearrangement links TRBV5-6 to TRBJ2-7; 8 positions match TRBD2. The germline CDR1 and CDR2 sequences are SGHDT and YYEEEE. With 2 bases clipped from V and 5 bases from J, the junction kept 3 bases outside the gene matches. The CDR3 has 13 amino acids. CDR3 nucleotides: TGTGCCAGCAGCTTAGCGGGAGTCCACGAGCAGTACTTC. Translation: CASSLAGVHEQYF.

The CDR3 DNA is TGTGCCAGCAGTTTACAGGGGACGTACACAGATACGCAGTATTTT. It yields the protein CASSLQGTYTDTQYF. The chain has TRBV28 and TRBJ2-3, with a possible D match to TRBD1 (6 bases). V was clipped by 2 bases and J by 2 bases, with 11 bases between them. CDR3 length: 15 amino acids. CDR1 is MDHEN, CDR2 SYDVKM, per germline.

The chain combines TRBV5-1 with TRBJ2-5; D perhaps matches TRBD2 (6 bases). Germline assignment: CDR1 SGHRS and CDR2 YFSETQ. The ends were cut back, 2 bases at V and 5 bases at J, with 16 bases in the middle. The CDR3 consists of 15 residues. In nucleotides, the CDR3 is TGCGCCAGCAGCTTAGGACCCTCCGCGGGGGAGACCCAGTACTTC. Its protein product is CASSLGPSAGETQYF.

This chain uses TRBV4-1 with TRBJ1-4, with 8 bases lining up with TRBD1. Germline values: CDR1 MGHRA, CDR2 YSYEKL. This CDR3 has 15 amino acids. The ends lost 4 bases at V and 3 bases at J; junction bases unmatched: 4. The CDR3 protein is CASSLQGAANEKLFF. CDR3 nucleotide sequence: TGCGCCAGCAGCCTGCAGGGGGCTGCTAATGAAAAACTGTTTTTT.

The genes are TRBV5-1 and TRBJ2-3; no clear D. The CDR3 sequence is 13 residues long. Trimming stripped 3 bases from V and 2 bases from J, with 7 bases between. Germline-derived CDR1 and CDR2 are SGHRS and YFSETQ. CDR3 region: CASSYAATDTQYF. DNA for the CDR3: TGCGCCAGCAGCTACGCGGCCACAGATACGCAGTATTTT.

This chain connects TRBV30 to TRBJ2-7; TRBD2 matches 11 bases. V was pared by 0 bases and J by 7 bases, with 14 bases of the junction left unmatched. The CDR3 runs to 17 residues. Germline V gene sequence: CDR1 GTSNPN, CDR2 SVGIG (reference sequence). CDR3 in DNA: TGTGCCTGGAGTGTCAGTACTAGCGGGAGAGGCCCTGGGGAGCAGTACTTC. It translates to CAWSVSTSGRGPGEQYF. Full variable domain (missing parts from reference TRBV30 and TRBJ2-7): SQTIHQWPATLVQPVGSPLSLECTVEGTSNPNLYWYRQAAGRGLQLLFYSVGIGQISSEVPQNLSASRPQDRQFILSSKKLLLSDSGFYLCAWSVSTSGRGPGEQYFGPGTRLTVT.

This rearrangement joins TRBV6-6 to TRBJ1-1, with 9 nucleotides matching TRBD1. The J segment lost 6 bases and the V segment lost 2 bases, leaving 4 bases of the junction unmatched. Looked up from germline, CDR1 is MNHNY and CDR2 is SVGAGI (reference sequence). The CDR3 runs to 14 residues. This chain's CDR3 is CASSYTGQGAEAFF. The CDR3 DNA sequence: TGTGCCAGCAGTTACACGGGACAGGGCGCTGAAGCTTTCTTT.

V usage is TRBV4-2 and J usage is TRBJ2-1; D not certain. Looked up from germline, CDR1 is LGHNA and CDR2 is YNFKEQ. The CDR3 runs 13 residues. The germline V and J ends were trimmed by 1 base and 10 bases, with 11 bases remaining between them. CDR3: CASSQGPREEQFF. CDR3 sequence (DNA): TGTGCCAGCAGCCAAGGTCCCCGTGAGGAGCAGTTCTTC.

J is TRBJ2-3 and V is TRBV7-8, with D hard to call. Germline V lookup: CDR1 SGHVS, CDR2 FQNEAQ. CDR3 length: 15 residues. The V end lost 1 base, the J end lost 0 bases, and 8 bases lay between the germline ends. The CDR3 DNA is TGTGCCAGCAGCTTAGGGCAGCGTAGCACAGATACGCAGTATTTT. Residues: CASSLGQRSTDTQYF.

The chain links TRBV27 to TRBJ2-1; 13 nucleotides align to TRBD2. Germline CDR1 reads MNHEY; CDR2 reads SMNVEV (reference sequence). CDR3 length equals 14 residues. Losses at the gene ends were 7 bases for V and 8 bases for J; bases not matched to a gene: 5. Written as DNA, the CDR3 is TGTGCCAGCACCGGACTAGCGGGAGTCTATGAGCAGTTCTTC. Its translation is CASTGLAGVYEQFF.

This clone was detected only once. The CDR3 coding sequence is TGTGCCAGCAGCTTGGCTGGCCCCCCAGAGCAGTACTTC. As protein: CASSLAGPPEQYF. The chain is built from TRBV5-6 and TRBJ2-7; D is ambiguous. The CDR3 is 13 amino acids. Looked up from germline, CDR1 is SGHDT and CDR2 is YYEEEE. Trimming removed 0 bases at V and 7 bases at J, with 11 bases between. The complete variable domain, with remaining parts taken from reference TRBV5-6 and TRBJ2-7, reads DAGVTQSPTHLIKTRGQQVTLRCSPKSGHDTVSWYQQALGQGPQFIFQYYEEEERQRGNFPDRFSGHQFPNYSSELNVNALLLGDSALYLCASSLAGPPEQYFGPGTRLTVT.